This T cell receptor beta chain was sequenced for a study of graft-versus-host responses after intestinal transplantation. Study details: Grafts that recipients had were multivisceral, liver-intestinal, or isolated intestinal transplants.

Germline CDR1 is SGHNT and CDR2 is YYREEE (reference sequence). The CDR3 totals 16 residues. V lost 1 base and J lost 4, with 17 bases in between. TCRdb's copy holds only in-frame clones and misses some; the assay was immunoSEQ multiplex PCR. The repertoire consists of around 90,000 clones, with roughly 92% occurring once and the leading ten covering about 0.073%. Study-level findings and limits: There were GvH clones found in recipient marrow, and some of them appeared first in ileum or blood.

With regard to this clone: Its antigen is unknown.

The clonotype comes from a human donor who was the organ donor for an intestinal transplant. V is TRBV5-4 and J is TRBJ1-1; D may be TRBD1 (6 bases). The sequences come from unstimulated CD8+ T cells sorted from spleen or lymph node cells, collected before transplant. CDR3 protein: CASSLKTGTWGTEAFF. The CDR3 nucleotides are TGTGCCAGCAGCTTGAAGACAGGAACTTGGGGCACTGAAGCTTTCTTT.